This T cell receptor (beta chain) was sequenced for a study of T-cell memory formation after mild COVID-19. Study-wide findings and caveats: There was a balanced CD4/CD8 profile in clones contracting day 15 to 85, and later expanders leaned CD4+.

TCRdb passed the 5' RACE reads through MiXCR, listing each CDR3 protein once. The data contain hundreds of thousands of distinct CDR3 sequences, about 20% of them singletons. Germline V gene sequence: CDR1 SGHDN, CDR2 FVKESK. V lost 1 base and J lost 9, with 7 bases in between. CDR3 length equals 13 residues. In its sample, this clonotype was seen a few times. Antigen unknown. Sequencing was done on a sample of PBMCs or a T cell subset sorted from them (not recorded which). The receptor was derived from an adult woman who had mild COVID-19 (a few samples of this study predate the infection). Cell type and time point are not known. The chain combines TRBV14 with TRBJ1-6; D remains unclear. The CDR3 sequence is CASSQVGSSPLHF. The CDR3 DNA sequence: TGTGCCAGCAGCCAAGTCGGAAGTTCACCCCTCCACTTT.